This T cell receptor (beta chain) emerged from a study of early T cells in non-severe SARS-CoV-2 infection. Study information: Sequencing was performed on bulk RNA from unsorted whole blood, leaving chains unpaired. The study's findings and limits: VDJdb matches were skewed toward anti-spike CD8 T cell responses.

The CDR3 contains 15 residues. The germline gives CDR1 SGHVS, CDR2 FNYEAQ. In the library, individual cDNA molecules carried attached unique molecular identifiers. From the 5' RACE reads, TCRdb called clonotypes with MiXCR, one entry per CDR3 protein. The sample shows roughly 66,000 distinct CDR3 sequences, approximately 9.1% of them seen only once. Regarding this clonotype: The target antigen is unknown. Compared with germline, one end of the junction differs, possibly owing to a read error.

Input material: whole blood. The TCR originated in an adult who was a healthcare worker with PCR-confirmed SARS-CoV-2 infection or an uninfected control (not recorded which). The rearrangement links TRBV7-6 to TRBJ2-1; 11 nucleotides line up with TRBD2. The CDR3 protein is CASSVAGGPLNEQFF. The CDR3 DNA follows: TGTGCCAGCAGCGTAGCGGGAGGGCCTTTGAATGAGCAGTTCTTC.